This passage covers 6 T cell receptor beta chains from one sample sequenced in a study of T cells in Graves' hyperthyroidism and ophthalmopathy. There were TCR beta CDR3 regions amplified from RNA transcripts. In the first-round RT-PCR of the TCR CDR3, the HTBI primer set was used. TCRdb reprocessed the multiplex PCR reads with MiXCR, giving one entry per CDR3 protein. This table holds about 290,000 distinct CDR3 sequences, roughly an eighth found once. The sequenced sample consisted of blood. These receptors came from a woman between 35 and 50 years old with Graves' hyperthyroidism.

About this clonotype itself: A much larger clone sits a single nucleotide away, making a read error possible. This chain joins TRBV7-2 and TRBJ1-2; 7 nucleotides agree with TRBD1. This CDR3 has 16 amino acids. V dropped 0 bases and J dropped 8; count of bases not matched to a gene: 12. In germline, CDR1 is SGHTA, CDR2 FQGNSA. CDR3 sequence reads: CASSLAPNRGKHGYTF. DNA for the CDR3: TGTGCCAGCAGCTTAGCGCCCAACAGGGGAAAGCACGGCTACACCTTC. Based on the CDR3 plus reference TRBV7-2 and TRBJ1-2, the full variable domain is GAGVSQSPSNKVTEKGKDVELRCDPISGHTALYWYRQSLGQGLEFLIYFQGNSAPDKSGLPSDRFSAERTGGSVSTLTIQRTQQEDSAVYLCASSLAPNRGKHGYTFGSGTRLTVV.

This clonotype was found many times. The CDR3 DNA follows: TGCGCCAGCAGCTTTGAAGGACCCTATTTGAACACTGAAGCTTTCTTT. This gives the protein CASSFEGPYLNTEAFF. The chain links TRBV5-1 to TRBJ1-1, with unresolved D. The germline V and J ends were trimmed by 2 bases and 0 bases, with 14 bases remaining between them. CDR1 is SGHRS, CDR2 YFSETQ, per germline. The CDR3 consists of 16 residues. Supplemented by reference TRBV5-1 and TRBJ1-1, the full variable domain reads KAGVTQTPRYLIKTRGQQVTLSCSPISGHRSVSWYQQTPGQGLQFLFEYFSETQRNKGNFPGRFSGRQFSNSRSEMNVSTLELGDSALYLCASSFEGPYLNTEAFFGQGTRLTVV.

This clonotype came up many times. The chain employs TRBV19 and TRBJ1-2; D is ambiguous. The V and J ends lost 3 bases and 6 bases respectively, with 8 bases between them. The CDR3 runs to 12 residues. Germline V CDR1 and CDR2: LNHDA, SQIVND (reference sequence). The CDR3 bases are TGTGCCAGTAGTATGGCCCCCAATGGCTACACCTTC. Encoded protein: CASSMAPNGYTF.

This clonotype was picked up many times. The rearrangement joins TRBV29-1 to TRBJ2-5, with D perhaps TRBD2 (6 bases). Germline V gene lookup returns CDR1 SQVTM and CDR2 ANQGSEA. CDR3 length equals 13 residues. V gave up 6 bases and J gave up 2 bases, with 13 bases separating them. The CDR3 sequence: CSVGTAGQETQYF. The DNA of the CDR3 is TGCAGCGTCGGGACGGCGGGACAAGAGACCCAGTACTTC.

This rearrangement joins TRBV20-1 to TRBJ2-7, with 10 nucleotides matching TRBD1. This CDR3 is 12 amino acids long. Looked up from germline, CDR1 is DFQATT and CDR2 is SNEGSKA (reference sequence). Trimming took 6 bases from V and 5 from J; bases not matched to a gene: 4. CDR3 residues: CSARDRGHEQYF. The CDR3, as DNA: TGCAGTGCAAGGGACAGGGGACACGAGCAGTACTTC.

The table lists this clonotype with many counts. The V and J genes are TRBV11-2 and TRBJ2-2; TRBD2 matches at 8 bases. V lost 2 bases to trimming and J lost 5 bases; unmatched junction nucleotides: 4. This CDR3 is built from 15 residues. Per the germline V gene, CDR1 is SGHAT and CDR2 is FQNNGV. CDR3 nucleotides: TGTGCCAGCAGCTTAACGGGAGGGCCAACCGGGGAGCTGTTTTTT. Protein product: CASSLTGGPTGELFF.